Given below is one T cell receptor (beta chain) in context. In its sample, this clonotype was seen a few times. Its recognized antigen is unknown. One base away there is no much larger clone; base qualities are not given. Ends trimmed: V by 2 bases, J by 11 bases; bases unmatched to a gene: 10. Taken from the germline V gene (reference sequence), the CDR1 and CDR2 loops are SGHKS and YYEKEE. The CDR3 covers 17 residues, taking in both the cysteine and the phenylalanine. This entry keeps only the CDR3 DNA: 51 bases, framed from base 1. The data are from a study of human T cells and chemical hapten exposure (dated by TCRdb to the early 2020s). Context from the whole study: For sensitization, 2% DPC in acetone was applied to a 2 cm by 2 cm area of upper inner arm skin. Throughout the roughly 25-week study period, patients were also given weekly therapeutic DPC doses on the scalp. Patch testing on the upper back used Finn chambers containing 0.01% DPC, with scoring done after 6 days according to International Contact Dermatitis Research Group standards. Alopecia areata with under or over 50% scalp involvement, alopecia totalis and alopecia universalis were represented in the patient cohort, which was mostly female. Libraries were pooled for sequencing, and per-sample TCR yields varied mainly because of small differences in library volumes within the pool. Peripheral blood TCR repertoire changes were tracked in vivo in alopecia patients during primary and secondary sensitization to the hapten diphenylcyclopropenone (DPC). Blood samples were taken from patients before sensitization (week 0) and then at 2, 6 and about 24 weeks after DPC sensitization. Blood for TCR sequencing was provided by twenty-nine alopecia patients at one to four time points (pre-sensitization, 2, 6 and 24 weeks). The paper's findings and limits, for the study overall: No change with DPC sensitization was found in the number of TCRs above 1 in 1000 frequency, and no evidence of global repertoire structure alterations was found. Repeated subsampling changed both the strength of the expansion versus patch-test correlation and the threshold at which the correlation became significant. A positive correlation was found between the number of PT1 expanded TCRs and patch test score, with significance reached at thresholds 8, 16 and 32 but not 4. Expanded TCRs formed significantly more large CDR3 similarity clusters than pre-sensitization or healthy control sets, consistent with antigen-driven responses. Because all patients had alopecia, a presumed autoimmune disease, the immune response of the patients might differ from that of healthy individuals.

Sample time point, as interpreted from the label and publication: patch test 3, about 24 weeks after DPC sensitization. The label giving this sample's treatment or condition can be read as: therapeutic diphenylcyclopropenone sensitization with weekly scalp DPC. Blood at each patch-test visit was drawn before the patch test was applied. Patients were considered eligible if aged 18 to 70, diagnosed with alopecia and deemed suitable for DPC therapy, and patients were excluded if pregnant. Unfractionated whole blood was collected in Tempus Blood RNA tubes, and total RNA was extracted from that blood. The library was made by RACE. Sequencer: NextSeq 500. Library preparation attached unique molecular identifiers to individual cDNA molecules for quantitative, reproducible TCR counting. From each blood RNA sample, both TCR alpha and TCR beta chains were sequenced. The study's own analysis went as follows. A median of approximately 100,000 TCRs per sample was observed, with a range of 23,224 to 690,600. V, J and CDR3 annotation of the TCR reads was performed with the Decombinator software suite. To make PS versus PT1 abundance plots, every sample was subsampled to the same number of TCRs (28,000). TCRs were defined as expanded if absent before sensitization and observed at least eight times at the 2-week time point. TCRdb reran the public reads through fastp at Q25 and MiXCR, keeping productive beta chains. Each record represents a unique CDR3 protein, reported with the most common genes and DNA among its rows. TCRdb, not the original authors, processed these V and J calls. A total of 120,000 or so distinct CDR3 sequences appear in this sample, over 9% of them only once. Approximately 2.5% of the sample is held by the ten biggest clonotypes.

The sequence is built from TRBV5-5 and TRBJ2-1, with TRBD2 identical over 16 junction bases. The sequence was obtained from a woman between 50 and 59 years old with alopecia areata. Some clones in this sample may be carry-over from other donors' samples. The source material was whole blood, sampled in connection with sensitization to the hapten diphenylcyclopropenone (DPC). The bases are TGTGCCAGCAGCTTTCAAATCGGGACTAGCGGGAGGGCCAAGCAGTTCTTC. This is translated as CASSFQIGTSGRAKQFF.